This T cell receptor beta chain was observed in a study of cytomegalovirus exposure and HLA in healthy donors. Regarding the study as a whole: Likely technical artifact: a cluster of highly shared sequence variants.

In this sample, this clone turned up once. What it recognizes is unknown. V was shortened by 0 bases and J by 6 bases, with 5 bases between the two germline ends. The germline gives CDR1 SGHNT, CDR2 YENEEA. The CDR3 consists of 13 residues. With 60 Vbeta and 13 Jbeta primers, the PCR was carried out. Here immunoSEQ multiplex PCR was the method, and the copy in TCRdb shows in-frame clones only, minus some. The sample has under 130,000 clones, around 61% seen once; the top ten hold approximately 3.5%. The source material was PBMCs. The rearrangement joins TRBV11-3 to TRBJ2-2; no clear D gene. The clonotype originates from a woman in her forties or fifties in good health and CMV-seronegative. CDR3 sequence (DNA): TGTGCCAGCAGCTTAGATCCGGCCGGGGAGCTGTTTTTT. Amino acid sequence: CASSLDPAGELFF. The variable domain in full, completed from reference TRBV11-3 and TRBJ2-2, reads EAGVVQSPRYKIIEKKQPVAFWCNPISGHNTLYWYLQNLGQGPELLIRYENEEAVDDSQLPKDRFSAERLKGVDSTLKIQPAELGDSAVYLCASSLDPAGELFFGEGSRLTVL.